This T cell receptor (beta chain) is from a study of early T cells in non-severe SARS-CoV-2 infection. Across the whole study: Bulk RNA isolated from unsorted whole blood underwent sequencing; chains were not paired.

The library protocol tagged individual cDNA molecules with unique molecular identifiers. TCRdb recomputed calls from the 5' RACE reads with MiXCR, one row per CDR3 protein. In the table there are 66,000 or so distinct CDR3 sequences, 9.5% to 14% of which are singletons. This clonotype was seen a handful of times. This CDR3 region has 12 residues. CDR1 and CDR2 (germline): SQVTM, ANQGSEA. The V end lost 0 bases, the J end lost 8 bases, and 10 bases lay between the germline ends. The sequencing sample was made of whole blood. The J gene is TRBJ1-2, the V gene TRBV29-1; D is ambiguous. The clonotype comes from an adult who was a healthcare worker with PCR-confirmed SARS-CoV-2 infection or an uninfected control (not recorded which). The CDR3 sequence: CSVEDRGFGYTF. The CDR3 DNA reads as TGCAGCGTTGAAGATCGAGGGTTCGGCTACACCTTC.